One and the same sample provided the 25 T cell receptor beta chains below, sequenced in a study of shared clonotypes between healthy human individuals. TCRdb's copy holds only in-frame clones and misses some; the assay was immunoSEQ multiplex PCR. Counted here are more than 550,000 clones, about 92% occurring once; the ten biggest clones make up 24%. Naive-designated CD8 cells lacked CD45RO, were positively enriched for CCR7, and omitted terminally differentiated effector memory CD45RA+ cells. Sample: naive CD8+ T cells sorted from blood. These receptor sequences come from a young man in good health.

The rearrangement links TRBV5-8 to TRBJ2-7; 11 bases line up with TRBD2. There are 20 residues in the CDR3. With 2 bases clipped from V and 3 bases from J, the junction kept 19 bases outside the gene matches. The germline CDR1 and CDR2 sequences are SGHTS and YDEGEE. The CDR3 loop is CASSFVELAGAGGLRYEQYF. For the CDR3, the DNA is TGTGCCAGCAGCTTTGTGGAACTAGCGGGAGCCGGCGGGTTACGCTACGAGCAGTACTTC.

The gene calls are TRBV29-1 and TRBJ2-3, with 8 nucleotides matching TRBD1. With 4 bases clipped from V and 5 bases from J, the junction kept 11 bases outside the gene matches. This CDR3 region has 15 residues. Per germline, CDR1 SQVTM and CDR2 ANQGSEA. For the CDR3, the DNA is TGCAGCGTTGCCGGGACAGGCGTTAGAAGAGATACGCAGTATTTT. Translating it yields CSVAGTGVRRDTQYF.

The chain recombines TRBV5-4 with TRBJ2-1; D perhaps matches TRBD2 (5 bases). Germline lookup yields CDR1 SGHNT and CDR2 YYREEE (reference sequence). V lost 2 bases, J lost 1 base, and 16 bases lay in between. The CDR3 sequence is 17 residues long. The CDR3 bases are TGTGCCAGCAGCTTAGAGGGTCAGACCGATTCCTACAATGAGCAGTTCTTC. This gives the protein CASSLEGQTDSYNEQFF.

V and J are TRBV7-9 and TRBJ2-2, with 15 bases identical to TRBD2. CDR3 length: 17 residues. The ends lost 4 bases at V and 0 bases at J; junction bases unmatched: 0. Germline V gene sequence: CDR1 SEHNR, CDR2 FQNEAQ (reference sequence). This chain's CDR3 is CASSWTSGRANTGELFF. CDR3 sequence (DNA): TGTGCCAGCAGCTGGACTAGCGGGAGGGCGAACACCGGGGAGCTGTTTTTT.

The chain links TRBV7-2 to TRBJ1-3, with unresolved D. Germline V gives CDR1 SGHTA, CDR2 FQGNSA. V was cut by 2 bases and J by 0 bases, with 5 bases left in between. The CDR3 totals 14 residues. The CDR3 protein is CASSLIGSGNTIYF. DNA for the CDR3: TGTGCCAGCAGCTTAATCGGCTCTGGAAACACCATATATTTT.

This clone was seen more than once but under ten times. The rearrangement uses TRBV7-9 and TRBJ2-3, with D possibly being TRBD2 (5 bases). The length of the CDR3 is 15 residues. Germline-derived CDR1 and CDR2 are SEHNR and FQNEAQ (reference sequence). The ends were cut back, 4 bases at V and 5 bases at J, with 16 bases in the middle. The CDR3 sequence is CASSSIPSREDTQYF. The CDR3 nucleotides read TGTGCCAGCAGCTCCATTCCTTCGAGGGAAGATACGCAGTATTTT.

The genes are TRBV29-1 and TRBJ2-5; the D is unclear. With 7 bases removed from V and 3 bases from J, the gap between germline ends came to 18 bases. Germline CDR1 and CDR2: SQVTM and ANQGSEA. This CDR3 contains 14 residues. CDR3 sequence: CSAADKDFEETQYF. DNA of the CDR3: TGCAGCGCAGCAGATAAAGACTTTGAAGAGACCCAGTACTTC. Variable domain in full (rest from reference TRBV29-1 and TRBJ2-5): SAVISQKPSRDICQRGTSLTIQCQVDSQVTMMFWYRQQPGQSLTLIATANQGSEATYESGFVIDKFPISRPNLTFSTLTVSNMSPEDSSIYLCSAADKDFEETQYFGPGTRLLVL.

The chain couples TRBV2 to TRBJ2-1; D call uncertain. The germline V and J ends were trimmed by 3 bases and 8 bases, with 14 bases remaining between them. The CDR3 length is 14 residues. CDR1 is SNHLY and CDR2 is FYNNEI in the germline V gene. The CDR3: CASSEFPSGDEQFF. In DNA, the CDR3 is TGTGCCAGCAGTGAGTTCCCAAGTGGGGATGAGCAGTTCTTC.

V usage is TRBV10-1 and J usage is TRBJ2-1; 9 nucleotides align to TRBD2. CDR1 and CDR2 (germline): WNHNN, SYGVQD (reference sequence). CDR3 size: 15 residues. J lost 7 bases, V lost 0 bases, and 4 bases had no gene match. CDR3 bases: TGCGCCAGCAGTGAGTCCGTCCTAGCGGGAAATGAGCAGTTCTTC. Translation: CASSESVLAGNEQFF.

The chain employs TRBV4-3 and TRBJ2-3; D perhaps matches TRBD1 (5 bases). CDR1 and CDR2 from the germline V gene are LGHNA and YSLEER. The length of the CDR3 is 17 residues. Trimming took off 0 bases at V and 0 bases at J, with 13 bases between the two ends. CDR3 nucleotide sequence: TGCGCCAGCAGCCAAGACAGGGTAGGGGCTAGCACAGATACGCAGTATTTT. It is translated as CASSQDRVGASTDTQYF.

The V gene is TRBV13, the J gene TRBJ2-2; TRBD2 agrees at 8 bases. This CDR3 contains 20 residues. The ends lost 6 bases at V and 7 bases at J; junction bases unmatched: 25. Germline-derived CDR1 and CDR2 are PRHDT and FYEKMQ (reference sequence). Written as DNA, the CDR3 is TGTGCCAGCAGTCCCGTGGGAAGCGGGAGAGGTCCCGGGGGCCACGGGGAGCTGTTTTTT. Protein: CASSPVGSGRGPGGHGELFF.

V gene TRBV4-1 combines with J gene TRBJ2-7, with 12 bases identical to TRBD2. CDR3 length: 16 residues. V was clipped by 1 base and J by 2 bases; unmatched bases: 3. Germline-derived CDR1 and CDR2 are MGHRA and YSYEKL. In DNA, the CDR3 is TGCGCCAGCAGCCAAGGGACTAGCGGGGTGCCCTACGAGCAGTACTTC. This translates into CASSQGTSGVPYEQYF.

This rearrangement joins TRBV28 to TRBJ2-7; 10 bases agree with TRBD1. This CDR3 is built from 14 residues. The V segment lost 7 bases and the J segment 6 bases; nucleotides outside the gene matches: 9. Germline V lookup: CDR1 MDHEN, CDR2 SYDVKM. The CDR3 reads CASTLTGGGGEQYF. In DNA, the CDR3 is TGTGCCAGCACCCTGACAGGGGGCGGGGGCGAGCAGTACTTC.

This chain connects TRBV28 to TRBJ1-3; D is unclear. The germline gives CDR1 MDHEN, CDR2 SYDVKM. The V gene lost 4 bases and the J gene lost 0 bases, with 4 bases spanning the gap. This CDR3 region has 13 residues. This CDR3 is CASSWPSGNTIYF. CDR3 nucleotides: TGTGCCAGCAGTTGGCCCTCTGGAAACACCATATATTTT. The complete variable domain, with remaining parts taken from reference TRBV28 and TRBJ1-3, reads DVKVTQSSRYLVKRTGEKVFLECVQDMDHENMFWYRQDPGLGLRLIYFSYDVKMKEKGDIPEGYSVSREKKERFSLILESASTNQTSMYLCASSWPSGNTIYFGEGSWLTVV.

The CDR3 sequence: CASSFVSGNTIYF. CDR3 DNA sequence: TGTGCCAGCAGTTTTGTGTCTGGAAACACCATATATTTT. V and J are TRBV13 and TRBJ1-3; D gene unclear. Trimming stripped 6 bases from V and 1 base from J, with 7 bases between. The CDR3 sequence is 13 residues long. Germline assignment: CDR1 PRHDT and CDR2 FYEKMQ (reference sequence).

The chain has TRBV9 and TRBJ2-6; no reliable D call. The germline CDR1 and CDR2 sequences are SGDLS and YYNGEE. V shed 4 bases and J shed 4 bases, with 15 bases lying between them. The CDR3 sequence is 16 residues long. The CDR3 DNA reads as TGTGCCAGCAGCAACGCCCCAGGTATGGGGGCCAACGTCCTGACTTTC. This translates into CASSNAPGMGANVLTF.

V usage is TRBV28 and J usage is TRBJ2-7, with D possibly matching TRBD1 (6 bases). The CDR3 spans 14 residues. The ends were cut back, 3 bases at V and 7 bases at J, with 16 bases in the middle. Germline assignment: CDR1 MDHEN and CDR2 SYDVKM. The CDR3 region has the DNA TGTGCCAGCAGTTTCGGGCAGGGGTTTAGGGAGCAGTACTTC. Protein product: CASSFGQGFREQYF.

The CDR3 DNA follows: TGTGCCAGCAGCGGAAAGAATTTGAACACTGAAGCTTTCTTT. Translation: CASSGKNLNTEAFF. The chain has TRBV9 and TRBJ1-1; D not certain. The CDR3 consists of 14 residues. In germline, CDR1 is SGDLS, CDR2 YYNGEE. Trimming took 3 bases from V and 0 from J, leaving 9 bases between them.

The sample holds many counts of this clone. CDR3 coding DNA: TGTGCCAGTAAGATAGCGGGAACCAGCACAGATACGCAGTATTTT. Its translation: CASKIAGTSTDTQYF. V usage is TRBV19 and J usage is TRBJ2-3; TRBD2 agrees at 8 bases. The CDR3 consists of 15 residues. Germline V gene lookup returns CDR1 LNHDA and CDR2 SQIVND (reference sequence). The V gene end was trimmed by 7 bases and the J gene end by 0 bases; junction bases not matched to a gene: 6.

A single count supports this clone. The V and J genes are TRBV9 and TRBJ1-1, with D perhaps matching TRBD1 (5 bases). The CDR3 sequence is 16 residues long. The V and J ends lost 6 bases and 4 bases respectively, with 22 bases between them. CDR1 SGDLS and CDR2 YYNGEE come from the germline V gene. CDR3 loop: CASTTYSTEKPTEAFF. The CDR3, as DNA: TGTGCCAGCACTACCTATTCGACAGAGAAACCCACTGAAGCTTTCTTT.

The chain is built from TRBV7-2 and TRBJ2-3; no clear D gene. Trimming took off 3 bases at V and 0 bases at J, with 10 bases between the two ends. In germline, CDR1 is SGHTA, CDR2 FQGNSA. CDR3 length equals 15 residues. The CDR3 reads CASSFWARSTDTQYF. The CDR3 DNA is TGTGCCAGCAGCTTCTGGGCTAGGAGCACAGATACGCAGTATTTT.

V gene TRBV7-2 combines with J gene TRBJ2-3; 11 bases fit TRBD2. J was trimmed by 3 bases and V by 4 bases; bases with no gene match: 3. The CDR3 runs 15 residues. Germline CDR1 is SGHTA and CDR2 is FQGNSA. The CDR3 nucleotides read TGTGCCAGCAGCTACCTAGCGGGGGGAACAGATACGCAGTATTTT. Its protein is CASSYLAGGTDTQYF.

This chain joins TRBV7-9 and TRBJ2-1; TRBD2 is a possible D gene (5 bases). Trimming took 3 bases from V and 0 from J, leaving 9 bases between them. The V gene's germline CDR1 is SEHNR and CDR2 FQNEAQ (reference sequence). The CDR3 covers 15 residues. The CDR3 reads CASSLDWSSYNEQFF. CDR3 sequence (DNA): TGTGCCAGCAGCTTGGACTGGAGCTCCTACAATGAGCAGTTCTTC.

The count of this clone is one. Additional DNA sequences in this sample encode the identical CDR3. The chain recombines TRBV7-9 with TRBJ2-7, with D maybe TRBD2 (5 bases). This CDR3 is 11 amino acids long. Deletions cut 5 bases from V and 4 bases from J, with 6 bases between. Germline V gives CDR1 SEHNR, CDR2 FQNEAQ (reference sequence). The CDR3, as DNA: TGTGCCAGCAGCCGGGGTTACGAGCAGTACTTC. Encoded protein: CASSRGYEQYF.

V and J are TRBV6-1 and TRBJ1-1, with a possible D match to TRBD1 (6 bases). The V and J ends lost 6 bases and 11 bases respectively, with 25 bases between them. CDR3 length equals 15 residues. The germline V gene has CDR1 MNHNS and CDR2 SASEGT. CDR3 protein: CASREVGGGGLGAFF. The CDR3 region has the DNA TGTGCCAGCAGGGAGGTCGGAGGGGGAGGACTTGGGGCTTTCTTT.